This T cell receptor beta chain was found in a study of shared clonotypes between healthy human individuals. Of note for this clone: Other DNA variants within this sample encode the same CDR3.

Using immunoSEQ multiplex PCR, the repertoire was profiled, and TCRdb retains in-frame clones only, with some absent. In the table there are some 2 million clones, over 85% of which are singletons. The V and J ends lost 1 base and 2 bases respectively, with 9 bases between them. Germline lookup yields CDR1 SGHVS and CDR2 FQNEAQ. The CDR3 runs to 15 residues. The chain recombines TRBV7-8 with TRBJ1-5, with D unclear. The sample taken for sequencing was naive CD4+ T cells sorted from blood. Subset reported: CD45RA+ positively selected. The receptor comes from a man aged 18-30 years in good health. The CDR3 DNA reads as TGTGCCAGCAGCTTAGATGGACGGGGCAATCAGCCCCAGCATTTT. This translates into CASSLDGRGNQPQHF. Supplemented by reference TRBV7-8 and TRBJ1-5, the full variable domain reads GAGVSQSPRYKVAKRGQDVALRCDPISGHVSLFWYQQALGQGPEFLTYFQNEAQLDKSGLPSDRFFAERPEGSVSTLKIQRTQQEDSAVYLCASSLDGRGNQPQHFGDGTRLSIL.